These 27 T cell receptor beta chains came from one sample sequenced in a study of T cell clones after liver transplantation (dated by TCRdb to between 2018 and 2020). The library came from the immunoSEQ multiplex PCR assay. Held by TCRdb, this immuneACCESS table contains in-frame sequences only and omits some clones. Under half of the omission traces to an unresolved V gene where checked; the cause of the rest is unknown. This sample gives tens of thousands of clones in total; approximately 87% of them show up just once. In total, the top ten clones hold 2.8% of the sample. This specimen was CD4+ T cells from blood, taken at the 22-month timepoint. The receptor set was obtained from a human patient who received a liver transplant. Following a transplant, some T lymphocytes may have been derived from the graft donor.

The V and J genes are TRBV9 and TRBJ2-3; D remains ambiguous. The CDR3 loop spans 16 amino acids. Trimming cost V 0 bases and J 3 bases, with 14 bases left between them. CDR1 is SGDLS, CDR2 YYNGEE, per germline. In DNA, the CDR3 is TGTGCCAGCAGCGTAGCTCCGCGGTATGGTACAGATACGCAGTATTTT. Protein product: CASSVAPRYGTDTQYF.

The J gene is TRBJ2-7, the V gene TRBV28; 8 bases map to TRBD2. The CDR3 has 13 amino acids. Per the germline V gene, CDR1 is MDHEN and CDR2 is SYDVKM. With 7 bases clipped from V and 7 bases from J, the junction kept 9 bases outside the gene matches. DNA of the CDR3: TGTGCCAGCAAAACCACAGCGGGGGTAGAGCAGTACTTC. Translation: CASKTTAGVEQYF. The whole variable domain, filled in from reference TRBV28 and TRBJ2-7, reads DVKVTQSSRYLVKRTGEKVFLECVQDMDHENMFWYRQDPGLGLRLIYFSYDVKMKEKGDIPEGYSVSREKKERFSLILESASTNQTSMYLCASKTTAGVEQYFGPGTRLTVT.

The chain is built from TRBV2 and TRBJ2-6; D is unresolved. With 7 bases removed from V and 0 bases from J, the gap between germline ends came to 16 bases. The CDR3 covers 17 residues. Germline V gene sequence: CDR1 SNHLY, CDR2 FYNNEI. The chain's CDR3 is CASILEHPLSGANVLTF. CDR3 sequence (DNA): TGTGCCAGCATATTGGAACACCCCCTCTCTGGGGCCAACGTCCTGACTTTC. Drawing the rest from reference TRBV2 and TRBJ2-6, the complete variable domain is EPEVTQTPSHQVTQMGQEVILRCVPISNHLYFYWYRQILGQKVEFLVSFYNNEISEKSEIFDDQFSVERPDGSNFTLKIRSTKLEDSAMYFCASILEHPLSGANVLTFGAGSRLTVL.

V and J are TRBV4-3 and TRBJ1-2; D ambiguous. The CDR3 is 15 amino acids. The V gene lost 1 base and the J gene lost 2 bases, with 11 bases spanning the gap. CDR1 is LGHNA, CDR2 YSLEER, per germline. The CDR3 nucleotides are TGCGCCAGCAGCCAAGGGTATGGTGGAAACTATGGCTACACCTTC. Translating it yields CASSQGYGGNYGYTF.

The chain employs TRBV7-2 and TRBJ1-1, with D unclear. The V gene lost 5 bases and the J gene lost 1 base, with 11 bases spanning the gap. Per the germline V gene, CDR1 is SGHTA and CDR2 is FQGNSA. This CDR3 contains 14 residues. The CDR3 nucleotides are TGTGCCAGCAGCCCCGGACGGGAGAACACTGAAGCTTTCTTT. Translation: CASSPGRENTEAFF.

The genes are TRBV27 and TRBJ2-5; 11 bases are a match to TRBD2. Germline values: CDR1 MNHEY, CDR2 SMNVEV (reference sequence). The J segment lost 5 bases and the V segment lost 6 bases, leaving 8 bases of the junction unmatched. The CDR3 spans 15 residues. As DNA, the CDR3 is TGTGCCAGCAGCCTTAGCGGGAGGGCTGGGGAGACCCAGTACTTC. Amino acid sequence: CASSLSGRAGETQYF.

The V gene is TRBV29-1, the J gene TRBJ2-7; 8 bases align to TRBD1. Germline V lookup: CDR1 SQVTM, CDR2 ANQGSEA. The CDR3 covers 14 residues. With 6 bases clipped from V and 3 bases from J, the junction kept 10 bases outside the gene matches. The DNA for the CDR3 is TGCAGCGTGAAGACCCAGGGGGCGGTCTACGAGCAGTACTTC. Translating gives CSVKTQGAVYEQYF.

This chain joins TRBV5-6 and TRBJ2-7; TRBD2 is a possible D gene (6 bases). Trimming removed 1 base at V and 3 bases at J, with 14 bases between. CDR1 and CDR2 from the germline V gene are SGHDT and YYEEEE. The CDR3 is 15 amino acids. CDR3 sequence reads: CASSLTGVRIYEQYF. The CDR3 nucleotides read TGTGCCAGCAGCTTGACGGGGGTCCGGATCTACGAGCAGTACTTC.

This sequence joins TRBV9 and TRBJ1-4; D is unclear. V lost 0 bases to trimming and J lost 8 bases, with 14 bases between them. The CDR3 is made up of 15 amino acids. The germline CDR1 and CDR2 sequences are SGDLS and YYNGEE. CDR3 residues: CASSVGPKRSEKLFF. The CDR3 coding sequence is TGTGCCAGCAGCGTAGGACCTAAAAGGAGCGAAAAACTGTTTTTT.

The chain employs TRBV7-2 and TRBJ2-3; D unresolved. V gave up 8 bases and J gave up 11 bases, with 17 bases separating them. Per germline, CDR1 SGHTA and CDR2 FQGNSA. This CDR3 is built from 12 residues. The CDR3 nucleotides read TGTGCCAGCTCGCAGACTGGCGTTCTGCAGTATTTT. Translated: CASSQTGVLQYF.

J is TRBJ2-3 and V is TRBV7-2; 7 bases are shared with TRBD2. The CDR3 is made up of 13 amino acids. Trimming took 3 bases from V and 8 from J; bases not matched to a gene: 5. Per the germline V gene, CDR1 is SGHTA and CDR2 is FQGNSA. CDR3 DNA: TGTGCCAGCAGCTTGGGGAGGGACGGTACGCAGTATTTT. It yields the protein CASSLGRDGTQYF.

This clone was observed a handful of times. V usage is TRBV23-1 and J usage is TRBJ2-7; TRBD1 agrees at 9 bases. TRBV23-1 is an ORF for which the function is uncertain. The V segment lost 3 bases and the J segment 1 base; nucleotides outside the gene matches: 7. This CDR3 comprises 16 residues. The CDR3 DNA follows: TGCGCCAGCAGTCAGGCCGGACAGGGGCATTCCTACGAGCAGTACTTC. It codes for CASSQAGQGHSYEQYF.

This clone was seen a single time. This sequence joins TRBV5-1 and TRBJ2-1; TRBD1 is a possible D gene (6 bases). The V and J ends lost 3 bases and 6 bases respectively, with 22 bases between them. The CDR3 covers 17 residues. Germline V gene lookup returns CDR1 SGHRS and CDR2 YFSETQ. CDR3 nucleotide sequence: TGCGCCAGCAGCTGGAGGACCCCCGGGACACCCACCAATGAGCAGTTCTTC. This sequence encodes CASSWRTPGTPTNEQFF.

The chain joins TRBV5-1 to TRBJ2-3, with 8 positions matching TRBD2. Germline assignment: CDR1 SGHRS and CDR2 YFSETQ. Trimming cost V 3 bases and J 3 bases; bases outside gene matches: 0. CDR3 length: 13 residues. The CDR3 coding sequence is TGCGCCAGCAGCTCGGGGGGGACAGATACGCAGTATTTT. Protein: CASSSGGTDTQYF.

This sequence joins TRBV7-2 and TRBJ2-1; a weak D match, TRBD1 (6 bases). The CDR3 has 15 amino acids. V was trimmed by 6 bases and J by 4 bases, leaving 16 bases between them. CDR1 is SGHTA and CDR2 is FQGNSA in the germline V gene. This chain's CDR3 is CASSFSKGVYNEQFF. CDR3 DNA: TGTGCCAGCAGTTTTAGCAAGGGGGTTTACAATGAGCAGTTCTTC.

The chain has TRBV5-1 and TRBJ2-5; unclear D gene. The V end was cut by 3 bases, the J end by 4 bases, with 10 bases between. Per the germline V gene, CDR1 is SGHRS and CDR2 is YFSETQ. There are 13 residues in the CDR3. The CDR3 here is CASSYGPTETQYF. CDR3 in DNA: TGCGCCAGCAGCTACGGGCCCACAGAGACCCAGTACTTC.

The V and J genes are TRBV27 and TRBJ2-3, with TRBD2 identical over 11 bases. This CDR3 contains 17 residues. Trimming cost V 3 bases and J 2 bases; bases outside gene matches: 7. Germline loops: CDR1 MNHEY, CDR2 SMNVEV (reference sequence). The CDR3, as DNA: TGTGCCAGCAGTTTGCTGACTAGCGGGGCCTTCACAGATACGCAGTATTTT. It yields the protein CASSLLTSGAFTDTQYF.

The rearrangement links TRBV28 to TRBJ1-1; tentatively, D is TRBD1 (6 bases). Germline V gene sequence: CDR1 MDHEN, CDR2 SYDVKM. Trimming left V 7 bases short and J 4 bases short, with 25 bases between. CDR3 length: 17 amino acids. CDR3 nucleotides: TGTGCCAGCACCCTTCAGGGGTGGTCCGGTGTAAGCACTGAAGCTTTCTTT. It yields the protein CASTLQGWSGVSTEAFF.

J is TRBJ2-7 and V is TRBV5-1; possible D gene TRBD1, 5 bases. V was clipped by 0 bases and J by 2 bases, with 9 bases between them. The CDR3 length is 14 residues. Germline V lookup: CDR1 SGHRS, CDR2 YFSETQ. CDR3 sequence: CASSLEGDTYEQYF. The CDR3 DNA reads TGCGCCAGCAGCTTGGAAGGGGATACCTACGAGCAGTACTTC.

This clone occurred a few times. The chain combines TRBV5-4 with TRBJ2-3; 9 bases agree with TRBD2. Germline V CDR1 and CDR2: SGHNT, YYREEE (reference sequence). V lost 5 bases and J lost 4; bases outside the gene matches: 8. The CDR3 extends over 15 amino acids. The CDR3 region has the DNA TGTGCCAGCAGGGCCGGGACTAGCCGGGCAGATACGCAGTATTTT. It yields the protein CASRAGTSRADTQYF.

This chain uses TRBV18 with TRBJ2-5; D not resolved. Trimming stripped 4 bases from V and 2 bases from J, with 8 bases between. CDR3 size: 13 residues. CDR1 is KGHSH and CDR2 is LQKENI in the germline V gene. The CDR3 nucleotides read TGTGCCAGCTCACGGTTAGGGCAAGAGACCCAGTACTTC. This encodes CASSRLGQETQYF.

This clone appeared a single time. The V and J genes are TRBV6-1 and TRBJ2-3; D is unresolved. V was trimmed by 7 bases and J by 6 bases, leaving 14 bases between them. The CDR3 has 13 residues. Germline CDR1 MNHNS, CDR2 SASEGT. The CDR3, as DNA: TGTGCCAGCAAAGAGTCACTGCCGGATACGCAGTATTTT. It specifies CASKESLPDTQYF.

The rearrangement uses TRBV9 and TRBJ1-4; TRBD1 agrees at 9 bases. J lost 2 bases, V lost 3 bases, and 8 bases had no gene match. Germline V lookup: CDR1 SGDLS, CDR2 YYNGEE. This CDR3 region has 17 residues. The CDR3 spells CASSGGTGGITNEKLFF. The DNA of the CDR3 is TGTGCCAGCAGCGGGGGAACAGGGGGCATCACTAATGAAAAACTGTTTTTT.

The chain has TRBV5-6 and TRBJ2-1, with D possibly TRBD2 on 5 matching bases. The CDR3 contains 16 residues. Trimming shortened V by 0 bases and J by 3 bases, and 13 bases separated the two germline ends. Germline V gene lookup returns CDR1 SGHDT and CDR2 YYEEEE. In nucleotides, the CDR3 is TGTGCCAGCAGCTTGGCCAAGGGAGTCGGCTACAATGAGCAGTTCTTC. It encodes CASSLAKGVGYNEQFF.

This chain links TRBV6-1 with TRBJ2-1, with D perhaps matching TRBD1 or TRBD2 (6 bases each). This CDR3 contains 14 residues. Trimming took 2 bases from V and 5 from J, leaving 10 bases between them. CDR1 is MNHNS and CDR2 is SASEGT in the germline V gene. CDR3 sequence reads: CASSERGAHNEQFF. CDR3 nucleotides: TGTGCCAGCAGTGAAAGGGGGGCCCACAATGAGCAGTTCTTC.

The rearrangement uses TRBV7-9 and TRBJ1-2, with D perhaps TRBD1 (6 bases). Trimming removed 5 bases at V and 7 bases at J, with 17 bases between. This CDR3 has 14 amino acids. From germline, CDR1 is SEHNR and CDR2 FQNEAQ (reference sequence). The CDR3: CASSPGQRLVGYTF. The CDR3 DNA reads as TGTGCCAGCAGCCCCGGACAGCGTCTTGTTGGCTACACCTTC.

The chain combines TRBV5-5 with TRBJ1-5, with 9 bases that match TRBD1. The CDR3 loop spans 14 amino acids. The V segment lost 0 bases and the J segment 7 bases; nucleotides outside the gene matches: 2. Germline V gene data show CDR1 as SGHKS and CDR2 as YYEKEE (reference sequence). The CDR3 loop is CASSLGGQGQPQHF. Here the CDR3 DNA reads TGTGCCAGCAGCTTGGGTGGACAGGGGCAGCCCCAGCATTTT.